The text below deals with one TCR beta chain. These data belong to a study of blood T cell repertoires in COVID-19. In the study overall: Sites in the United States, Italy and Spain provided acute and convalescent COVID-19 samples. T cells, B-cell-depleted T cells, or PBMCs supplied cDNA or gDNA.

This CDR3 has 15 residues. Germline V CDR1 and CDR2: KGHDR, SFDVKD. With 3 bases removed from V and 7 bases from J, the gap between germline ends came to 14 bases. Original processing notes: Nucleated cell number was recorded as an estimate derived from reference gene primer amplification. Generated by immunoSEQ multiplex PCR, the TCRdb table keeps only in-frame clones and is missing some. The D gene and trimming were derived from the DNA, and the V and J assignments and clone size from that table. The sample records around 200,000 clones, around nine tenths being singletons. The chain links TRBV24-1 to TRBJ2-2; perhaps TRBD1 as D (5 bases). Sequencing was performed on peripheral blood. The receptor comes from a man aged 60-69 years who had recovered from COVID-19. The CDR3 coding sequence is TGTGCCACCAGTGATATAGGGGAACAAAGCGGGGAGCTGTTTTTT. Protein: CATSDIGEQSGELFF.